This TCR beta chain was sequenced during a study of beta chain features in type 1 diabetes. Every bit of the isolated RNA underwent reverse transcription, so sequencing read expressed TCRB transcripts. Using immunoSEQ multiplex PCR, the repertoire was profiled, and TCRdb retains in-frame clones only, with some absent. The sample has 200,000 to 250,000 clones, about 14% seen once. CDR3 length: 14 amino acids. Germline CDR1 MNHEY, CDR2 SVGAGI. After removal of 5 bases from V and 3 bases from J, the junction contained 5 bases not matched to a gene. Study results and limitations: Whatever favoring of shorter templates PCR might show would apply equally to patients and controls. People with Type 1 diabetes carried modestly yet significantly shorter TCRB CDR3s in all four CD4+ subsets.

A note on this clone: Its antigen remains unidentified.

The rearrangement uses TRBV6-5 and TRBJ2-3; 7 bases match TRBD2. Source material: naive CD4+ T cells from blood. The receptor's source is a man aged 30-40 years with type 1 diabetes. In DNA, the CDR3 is TGTGCCAGCAGTCTGCGGGGAGGGACAGATACGCAGTATTTT. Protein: CASSLRGGTDTQYF.